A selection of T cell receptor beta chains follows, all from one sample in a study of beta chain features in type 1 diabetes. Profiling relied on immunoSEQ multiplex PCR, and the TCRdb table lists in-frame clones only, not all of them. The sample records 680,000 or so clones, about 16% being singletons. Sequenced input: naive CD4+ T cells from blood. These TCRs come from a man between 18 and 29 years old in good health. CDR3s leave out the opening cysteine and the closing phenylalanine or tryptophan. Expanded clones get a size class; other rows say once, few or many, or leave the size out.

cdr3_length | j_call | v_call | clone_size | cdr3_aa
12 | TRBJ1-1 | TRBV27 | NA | ASSLDRVGTEAF
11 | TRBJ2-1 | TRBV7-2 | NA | ASSSPPTRLPF
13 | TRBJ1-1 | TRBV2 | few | AGPGGSPKNTEAF
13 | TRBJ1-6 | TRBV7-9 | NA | ASSWGLTHNSPLH
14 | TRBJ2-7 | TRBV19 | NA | ASSTGTSGLRGEQY
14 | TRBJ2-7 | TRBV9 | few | ASSAGTSGSPYEQY
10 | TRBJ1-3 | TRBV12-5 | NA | ASGLPGNTIY
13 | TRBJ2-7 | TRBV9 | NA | ASKVAGGLHYEQY
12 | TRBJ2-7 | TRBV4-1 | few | ASSPRDRVYEQY
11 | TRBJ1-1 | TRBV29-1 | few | SVGTSVNTEAF
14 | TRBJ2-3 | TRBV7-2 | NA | ASSLTSGRTTDTQY
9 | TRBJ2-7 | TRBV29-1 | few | SAEWGQQQY
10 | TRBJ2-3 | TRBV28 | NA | ASSLILGHPY
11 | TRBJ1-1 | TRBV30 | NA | AWSLGSGDRTF
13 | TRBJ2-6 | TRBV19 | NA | ASSILFSGANVLT
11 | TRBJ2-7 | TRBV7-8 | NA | ASSLGEGYEQY
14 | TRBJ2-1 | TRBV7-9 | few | ASSDEALSAYNEQF
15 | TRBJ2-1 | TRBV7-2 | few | ASSWIAGTSRYNEQF
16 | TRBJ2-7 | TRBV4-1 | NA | ASSRGLAGVGGSYEQY
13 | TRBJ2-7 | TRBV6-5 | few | ASSPGTGGIYEQY
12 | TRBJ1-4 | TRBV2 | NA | ASSAQGRGEKLF
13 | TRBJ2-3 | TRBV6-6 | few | ASSYSGRGTDTQY
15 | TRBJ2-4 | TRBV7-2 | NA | ASSFAGQGVAKNIQY
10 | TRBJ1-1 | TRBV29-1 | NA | SVYRGRTEAF
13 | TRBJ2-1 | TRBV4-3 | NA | ASSQDPGRYNEQF
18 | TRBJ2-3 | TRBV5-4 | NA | ASSLGAGRGQREAMDTQY
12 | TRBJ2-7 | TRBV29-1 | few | SVRRTGTSYEQY
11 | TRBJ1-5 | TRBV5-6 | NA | ASSFTASQPQH
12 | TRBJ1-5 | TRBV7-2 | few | ASSLGQNNQPQH
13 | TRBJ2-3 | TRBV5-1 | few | ASTLFVAGPDTQY
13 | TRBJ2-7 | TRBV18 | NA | ASSPPGQGRYEQY
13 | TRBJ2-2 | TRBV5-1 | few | ASSLSGADTGELF
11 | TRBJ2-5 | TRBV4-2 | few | ASSPTEQETQY
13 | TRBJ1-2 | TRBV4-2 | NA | ASSQADRADYGYT
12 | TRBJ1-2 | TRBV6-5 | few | ASSLPGQGTGYT
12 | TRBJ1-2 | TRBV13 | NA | ASSLAGRNYGYT
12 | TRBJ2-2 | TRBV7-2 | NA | ASSFWSPVVELF
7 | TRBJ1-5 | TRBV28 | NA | ASGQPQH
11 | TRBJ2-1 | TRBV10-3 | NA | AISGLRGDEQF
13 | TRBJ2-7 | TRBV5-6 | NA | ASSLRRAFGYEQY
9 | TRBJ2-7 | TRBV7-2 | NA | ASSRGYEQY
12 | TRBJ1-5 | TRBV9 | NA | ASSGTGSNQPQH
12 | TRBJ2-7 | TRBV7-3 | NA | ASSSGQGSYEQY
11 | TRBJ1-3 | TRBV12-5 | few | ASARSSGNTIY
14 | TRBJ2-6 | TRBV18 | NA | ASSPLSQGRANVLT
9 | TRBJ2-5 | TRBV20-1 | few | SAAGASAQY
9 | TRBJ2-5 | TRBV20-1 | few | SARREETQY
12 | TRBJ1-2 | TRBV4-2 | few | ASSQERVNYGYT
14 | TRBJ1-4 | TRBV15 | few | ATSRPWGQGREKLF
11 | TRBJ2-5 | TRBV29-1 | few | STRGGTQETQY
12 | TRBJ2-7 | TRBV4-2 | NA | ASSQDRPLGEQY
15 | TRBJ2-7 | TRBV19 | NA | ASSPRWPKDLYYEQY
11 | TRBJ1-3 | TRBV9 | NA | ASSVADGNTIY
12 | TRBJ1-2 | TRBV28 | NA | ASSRGSGDYGYT
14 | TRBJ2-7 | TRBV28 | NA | ASTQRRGIGAYEQY
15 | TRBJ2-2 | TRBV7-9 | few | ASSVGTSGSDTGELF
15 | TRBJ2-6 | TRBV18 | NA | ASSPVTGRTGANVLT